Presented here are 8 T cell receptor beta chains from one specimen sequenced in a study of blood T cell repertoires in COVID-19. TCRdb's copy holds only in-frame clones and misses some; the assay was immunoSEQ multiplex PCR. The sample lists some 390,000 clones; nearly 90% were seen once. Sequencing was carried out using PBMCs or T cells enriched from blood (not recorded which). Receptor source: a woman in her 30s who had recovered from COVID-19.

The rearrangement uses TRBV27 and TRBJ1-1; 9 nucleotides agree with TRBD1. Germline lookup yields CDR1 MNHEY and CDR2 SMNVEV (reference sequence). J gave up 0 bases and V 6 bases, and 2 bases lay outside the gene matches. This CDR3 region has 14 residues. CDR3 in DNA: TGTGCCAGCAGCCGGGACAGGGTGAACACTGAAGCTTTCTTT. Amino acid sequence: CASSRDRVNTEAFF.

V is TRBV4-3 and J is TRBJ1-1, with D unclear. The CDR3 runs to 15 residues. The germline V gene encodes CDR1 LGHNA and CDR2 YSLEER. Trimming took off 3 bases at V and 8 bases at J, with 19 bases between the two ends. CDR3 sequence: CASSHVRTFAREAFF. The CDR3 region has the DNA TGCGCCAGCAGCCATGTCCGGACTTTCGCTAGAGAAGCTTTCTTT.

This chain connects TRBV7-3 to TRBJ2-2, with TRBD2 identical over 11 bases. The CDR3 runs to 17 residues. Germline lookup yields CDR1 SGHTA and CDR2 FQGTGA. Losses at the gene ends were 1 base for V and 4 bases for J; bases not matched to a gene: 5. CDR3 nucleotides: TGTGCCAGCAGCTTAAGGCTAGCGGGGGGAATCACCGGGGAGCTGTTTTTT. Protein product: CASSLRLAGGITGELFF. The full variable domain, rest sourced from reference TRBV7-3 and TRBJ2-2, is GAGVSQTPSNKVTEKGKYVELRCDPISGHTALYWYRQSLGQGPEFLIYFQGTGAADDSGLPNDRFFAVRPEGSVSTLKIQRTERGDSAVYLCASSLRLAGGITGELFFGEGSRLTVL.

This rearrangement joins TRBV5-6 to TRBJ1-2, with 10 bases matching TRBD1. The trim removed 4 bases at V and 4 bases at J, leaving 4 bases unmatched. The CDR3 totals 14 residues. The germline V gene encodes CDR1 SGHDT and CDR2 YYEEEE. CDR3 residues: CASSPGTGVYGYTF. CDR3 nucleotides: TGTGCCAGCAGCCCTGGGACAGGGGTCTATGGCTACACCTTC.

The genes are TRBV25-1 and TRBJ2-1; a weak D match, TRBD2 (6 bases). Germline V lookup: CDR1 MGHDK, CDR2 SYGVNS. Between the trimmed V and J ends, which lost 1 base and 11 bases, there was a span of 9 bases. The CDR3 covers 12 residues. CDR3: CASSELAGQQFF. CDR3 bases: TGTGCCAGCAGTGAATTGGCGGGGCAGCAGTTCTTC.

The chain employs TRBV30 and TRBJ1-5, with D unclear. V shed 2 bases and J shed 0 bases, with 17 bases lying between them. The CDR3 is made up of 17 amino acids. Per germline, CDR1 GTSNPN and CDR2 SVGIG (reference sequence). The CDR3 loop is CAWSRAFGRRSNQPQHF. The CDR3 nucleotides are TGTGCCTGGAGTAGGGCCTTCGGGAGGCGTAGCAATCAGCCCCAGCATTTT.

A remark on this clone: This sample includes further DNA sequences coding for the same CDR3. The CDR3 loop reads CASSPPGGVSNQPQHF. The CDR3 bases are TGTGCCAGCTCACCACCGGGCGGGGTTAGCAATCAGCCCCAGCATTTT. The chain has TRBV18 and TRBJ1-5, with D hard to call. V shed 0 bases and J shed 0 bases, with 9 bases lying between them. Germline values: CDR1 KGHSH, CDR2 LQKENI. The CDR3 spans 16 residues.

This clone was recorded many times. This chain uses TRBV11-2 with TRBJ1-3; D is uncertain. In germline, CDR1 is SGHAT, CDR2 FQNNGV. The CDR3 contains 14 residues. V was trimmed by 4 bases and J by 4 bases, leaving 11 bases between them. This chain's CDR3 is CASSSTRGGNTIYF. CDR3 sequence (DNA): TGTGCCAGCAGCTCGACGCGAGGAGGAAACACCATATATTTT.